This TCR beta chain came from a study of T cell changes during pregnancy in multiple sclerosis. Germline assignment: CDR1 MNHEY and CDR2 SMNVEV (reference sequence). Deletions cut 8 bases from V and 4 bases from J, with 9 bases between. This CDR3 has 12 residues. TCRdb's copy holds only in-frame clones and misses some; the assay was immunoSEQ multiplex PCR. The table shows 35,000 to 55,000 clones, with 85% to 95% occurring only once. The TCR was taken from a female donor with multiple sclerosis, enrolled in a pregnancy study. The chain recombines TRBV27 with TRBJ1-5; D unresolved. Sequencing was done on a sample of peripheral blood. As DNA, the CDR3 is TGTGCCAGCGGCTGGTTGAATCAGCCCCAGCATTTT. Translated: CASGWLNQPQHF.